The subject of this entry is one TCR beta chain. CDR3 size: 13 residues. CDR1 is KGHSH, CDR2 LQKENI, per germline. The V end lost 3 bases, the J end lost 6 bases, and 11 bases lay between the germline ends. Source study methods: For nucleated cells, counts were estimated from reference gene primer amplification. The repertoire was sequenced with immunoSEQ multiplex PCR; TCRdb's copy has only in-frame clones and lacks some. For V, J and clone size, that table is used; D and trimming come from the DNA. The table includes fewer than 110,000 clones, roughly 87% detected once. This sample stems from a study of blood T cell repertoires in COVID-19. Study summary: The United States, Italy and Spain supplied acute and convalescent COVID-19 samples. T cells, B-cell-depleted T cells, or PBMCs provided the cDNA or gDNA that served as material.

This sequence joins TRBV18 and TRBJ1-2; weak D call: TRBD1 (5 bases). Sequencing was done on a sample of peripheral blood. This clonotype was sampled from a human donor in a cohort sampled during active COVID-19. CDR3 DNA: TGTGCCAGCTCACCCCGGCGGGGGGATGGCTACACCTTC. Translation: CASSPRRGDGYTF.